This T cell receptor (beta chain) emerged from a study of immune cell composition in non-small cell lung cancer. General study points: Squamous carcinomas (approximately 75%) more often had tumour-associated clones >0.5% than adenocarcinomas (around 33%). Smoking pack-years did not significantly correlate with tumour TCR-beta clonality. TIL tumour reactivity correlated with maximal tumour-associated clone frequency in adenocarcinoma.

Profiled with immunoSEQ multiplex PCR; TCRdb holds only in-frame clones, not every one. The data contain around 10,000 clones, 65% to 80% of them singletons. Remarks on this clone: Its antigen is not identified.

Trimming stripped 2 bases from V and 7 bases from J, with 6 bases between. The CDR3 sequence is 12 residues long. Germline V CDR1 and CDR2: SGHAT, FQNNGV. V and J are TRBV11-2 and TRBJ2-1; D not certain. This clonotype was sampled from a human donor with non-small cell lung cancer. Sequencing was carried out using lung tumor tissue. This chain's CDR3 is CASSLTKNEQFF. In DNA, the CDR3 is TGTGCCAGCAGCTTAACCAAAAATGAGCAGTTCTTC.